This T cell receptor beta chain was sequenced during a study of shared clonotypes between healthy human individuals. Study conclusions and caveats: Clonotypes which were not shared had lower generation probabilities than clonotypes that all four donors shared. Sampling covered blood only; tissue repertoires likely differ.

An even split of each subset's genomic DNA across several immunoSEQ plates was performed. Some clones are missing from TCRdb's copy, which holds only in-frame ones; the method was immunoSEQ multiplex PCR. This table holds about 2 million clones, 95% found once. This clone has just one count. Its antigen is unidentified. Material for sequencing was naive CD4+ T cells sorted from blood. Stated subset: CD45RA+ positively selected. This TCR was recovered from a man in his late teens or twenties in good health.

The CDR3 is CASSLLRVSETQYF. The CDR3 coding sequence is TGTGCCAGCAGCCTTCTGAGAGTCTCGGAGACCCAGTACTTC. The chain is built from TRBV2 and TRBJ2-5; no clear D. Germline lookup yields CDR1 SNHLY and CDR2 FYNNEI. V was clipped by 6 bases and J by 5 bases, with 16 bases between them. The CDR3 covers 14 residues.